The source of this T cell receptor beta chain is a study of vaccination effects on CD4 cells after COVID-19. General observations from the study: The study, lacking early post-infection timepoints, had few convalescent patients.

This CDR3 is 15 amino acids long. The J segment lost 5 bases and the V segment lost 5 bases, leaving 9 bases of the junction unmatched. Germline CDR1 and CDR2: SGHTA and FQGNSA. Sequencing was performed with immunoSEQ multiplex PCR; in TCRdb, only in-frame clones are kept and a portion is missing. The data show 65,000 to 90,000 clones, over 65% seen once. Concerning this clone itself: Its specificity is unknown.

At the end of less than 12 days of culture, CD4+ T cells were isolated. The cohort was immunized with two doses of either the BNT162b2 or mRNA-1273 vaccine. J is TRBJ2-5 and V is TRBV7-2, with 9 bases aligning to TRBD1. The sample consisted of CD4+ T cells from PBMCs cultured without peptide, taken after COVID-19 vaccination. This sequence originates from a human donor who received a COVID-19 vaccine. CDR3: CASSEGGQGGETQYF. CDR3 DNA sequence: TGTGCCAGCAGCGAAGGGGGACAGGGCGGCGAGACCCAGTACTTC.